Included here is one T cell receptor beta chain sequence, with context. Its antigen remains unidentified. The CDR3 runs to 14 residues. J was trimmed by 3 bases and V by 5 bases; bases with no gene match: 2. Per the germline V gene, CDR1 is SGHRS and CDR2 is YFSETQ. The data belong to a study of cytomegalovirus exposure and HLA in healthy donors. Primers included in the PCR were 60 Vbeta and 13 Jbeta primers. Profiled with immunoSEQ multiplex PCR; TCRdb holds only in-frame clones, not every one. The sample shows roughly 98,000 clones, about 81% of them seen only once. Study-level points and caveats: One later analysis reportedly identified an Asian-associated ancestry cluster that showed fewer N-insertions than the approximately 710-donor mean. Several of the most significant clusters were apparently associated with common viral pathogens in a later analysis. In a later analysis, a missense DCLRE1C variant was linked to TCR beta V- and J-gene trimming. The study found most TCR sequences rare, yet found some public TCRs in many donors.

This TCR came from a young man in good health and CMV-seropositive. This chain links TRBV5-1 with TRBJ1-6, with 7 bases matching TRBD1. Sequencing input: PBMCs. The CDR3 region is CASRRDSYNSPLHF. The CDR3 nucleotides read TGCGCCAGCAGGCGGGACAGCTATAATTCACCCCTCCACTTT.